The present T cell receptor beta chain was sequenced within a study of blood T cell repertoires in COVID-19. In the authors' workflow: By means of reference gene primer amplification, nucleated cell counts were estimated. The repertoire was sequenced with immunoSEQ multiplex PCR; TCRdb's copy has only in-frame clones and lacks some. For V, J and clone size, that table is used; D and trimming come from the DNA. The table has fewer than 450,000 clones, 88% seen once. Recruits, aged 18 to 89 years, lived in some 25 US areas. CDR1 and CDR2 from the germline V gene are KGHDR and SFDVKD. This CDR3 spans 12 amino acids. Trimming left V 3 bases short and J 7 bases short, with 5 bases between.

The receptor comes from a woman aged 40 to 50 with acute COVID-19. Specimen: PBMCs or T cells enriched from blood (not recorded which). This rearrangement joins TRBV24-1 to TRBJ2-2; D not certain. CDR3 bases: TGTGCCACCAGTGATCCCGGCGGGGAGCTGTTTTTT. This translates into CATSDPGGELFF.